This T cell receptor (beta chain) was captured by sequencing in a study of T cell responses to AZD1222 COVID-19 vaccine. Study-wide results and limits: The donors showed a predominance of white British ancestry and of females, with possible underestimation of clonal diversity. Distributed over spike, vaccine-associated CD4 TCRs predominated at 160-218 and 743-854. It was only after the peak T cell response that any repertoires were sampled.

V dropped 0 bases and J dropped 8 bases, with 14 bases sitting between them. CDR1 and CDR2 (germline): LNHNV, YYDKDF (reference sequence). This CDR3 is built from 15 residues. To note about this clone: Its specificity is not known.

Profiled with immunoSEQ multiplex PCR; TCRdb holds only in-frame clones, not every one. The sample holds roughly 120,000 clones, about 90% seen once. Pooling was applied to second doses at about 4 or about 12 weeks. This chain connects TRBV15 to TRBJ2-1; D may be TRBD1 (6 bases). This TCR was recovered from an adult who received the AZD1222 COVID-19 vaccine. Specimen: peripheral blood, collected 28 days after the second AZD1222 dose. CDR3 amino acids: CATSRDKQGSDEQFF. The CDR3 DNA reads as TGTGCCACCAGCAGAGATAAGCAGGGGTCGGATGAGCAGTTCTTC.